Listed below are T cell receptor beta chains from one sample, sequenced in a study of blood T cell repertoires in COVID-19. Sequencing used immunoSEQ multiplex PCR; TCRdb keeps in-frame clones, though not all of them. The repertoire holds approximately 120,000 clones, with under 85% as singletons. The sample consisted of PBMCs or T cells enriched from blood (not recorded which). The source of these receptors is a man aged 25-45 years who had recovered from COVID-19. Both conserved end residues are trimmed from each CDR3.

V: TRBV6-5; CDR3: ASSSGHTNEQF
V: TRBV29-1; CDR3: SVRGSEAF
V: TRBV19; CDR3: ASSITQGSNQPQH
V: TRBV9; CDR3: ASSVAVSTDTQY
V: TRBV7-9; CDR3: ASSENGRGSLSGANVLT
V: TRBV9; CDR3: ASSVAPIQGSNYGYT
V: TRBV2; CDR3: ASSPPGTLYTGELF
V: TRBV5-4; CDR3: ASSFDTGSGGYT
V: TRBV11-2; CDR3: ASSRGSGNTIY
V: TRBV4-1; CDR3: ASSQTGGYTEAF
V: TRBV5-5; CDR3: ASSLGQDQNTDTQY
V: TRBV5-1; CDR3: ASSLSGGNQPQH
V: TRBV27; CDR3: ASSPWTSGEDTQY
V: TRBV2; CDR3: ASNPGQAPQETQY
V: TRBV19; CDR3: ASSNGQGAGGYT
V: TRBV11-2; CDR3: ASSLEYSTGLSGELF
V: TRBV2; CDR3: ASSFGRDRLSGELF
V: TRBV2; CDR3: ASRETSGGAFEQF
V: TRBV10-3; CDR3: AISPRGTEAF
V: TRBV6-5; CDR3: ASRPRANTGELF
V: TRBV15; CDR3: ATSRGGTKYEQY
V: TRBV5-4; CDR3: ASSGGTGTDTQY
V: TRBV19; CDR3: ASSMSAGESTEAF
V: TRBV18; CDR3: ASSPNGQGEQF
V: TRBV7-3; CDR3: ASSLTLRTSGPNEQF
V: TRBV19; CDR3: ASSIVYGGDTQY
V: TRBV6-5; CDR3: ASKPMDRNSPLH
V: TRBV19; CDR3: ASSFRGPNQPQH
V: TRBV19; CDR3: ASRPRWGGYEKLF
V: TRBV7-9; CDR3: ASSSLAGSYEQY
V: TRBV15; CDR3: ATSPRTGHQPQH
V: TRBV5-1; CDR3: ASSLGLTNTEAF
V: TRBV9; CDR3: ASSVRDRDEKLF
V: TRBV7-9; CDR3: ASSPATNEKLF
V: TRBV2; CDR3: ASSETPGLAGGETQY
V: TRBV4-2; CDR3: ASSQEGGGANEKLF
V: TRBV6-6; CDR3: ASSYEGHYNEQF
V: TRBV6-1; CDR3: ASSEEGLVGGELNTEAF
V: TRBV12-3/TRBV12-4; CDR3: ASKVRVDQPQH
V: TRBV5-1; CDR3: ASSLGGQVKTTNEKLF
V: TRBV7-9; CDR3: ASSLRSYEQY